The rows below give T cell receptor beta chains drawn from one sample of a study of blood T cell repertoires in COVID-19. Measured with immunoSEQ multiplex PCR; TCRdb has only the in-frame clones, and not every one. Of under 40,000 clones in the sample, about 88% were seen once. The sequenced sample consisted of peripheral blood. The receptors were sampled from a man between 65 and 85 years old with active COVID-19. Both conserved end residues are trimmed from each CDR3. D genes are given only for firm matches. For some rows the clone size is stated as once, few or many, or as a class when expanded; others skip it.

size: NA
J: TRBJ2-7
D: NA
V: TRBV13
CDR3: ASSLLHYEQY

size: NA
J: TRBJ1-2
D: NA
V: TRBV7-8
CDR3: ASSQYDPTPSNYGYT

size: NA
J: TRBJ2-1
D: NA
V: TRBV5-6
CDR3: ASSLWGRGDNEQF

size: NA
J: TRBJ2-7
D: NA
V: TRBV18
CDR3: ASSPKGSGNYEQY

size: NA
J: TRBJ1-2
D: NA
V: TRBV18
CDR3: ASSPVQGLLSLGYGYT

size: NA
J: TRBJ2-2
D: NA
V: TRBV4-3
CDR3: ASSQPDRQELF

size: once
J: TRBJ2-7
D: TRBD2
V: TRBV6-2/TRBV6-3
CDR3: ASSYGDSGSYEQY

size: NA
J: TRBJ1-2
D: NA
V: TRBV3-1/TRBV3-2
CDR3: ASSQDYSLGAR

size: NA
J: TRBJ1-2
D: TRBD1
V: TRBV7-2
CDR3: ASSTSRTGVVGYT

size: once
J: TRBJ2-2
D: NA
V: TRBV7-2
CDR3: ASSLVRTGELF

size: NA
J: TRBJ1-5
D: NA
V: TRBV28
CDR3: ASGTRIQPQH

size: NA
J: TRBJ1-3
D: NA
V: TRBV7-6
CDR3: ASSLAGPPLRGSGNTIY

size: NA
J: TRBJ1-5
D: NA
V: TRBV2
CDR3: ASSEADISNQPQH

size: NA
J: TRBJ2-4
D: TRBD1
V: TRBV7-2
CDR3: ASSPGTGSGLAKNIQY

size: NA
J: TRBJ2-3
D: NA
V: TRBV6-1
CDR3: ASSDPYGSTDTQY

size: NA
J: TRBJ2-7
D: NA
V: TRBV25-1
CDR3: ASSATSLIYEQY

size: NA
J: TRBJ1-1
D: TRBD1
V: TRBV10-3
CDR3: AISSGQGAFRSEAF

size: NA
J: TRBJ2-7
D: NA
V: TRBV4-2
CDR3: ASSQVLGGGKDEQY

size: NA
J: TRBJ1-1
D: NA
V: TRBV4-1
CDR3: ASSPGNGQGKTEAF

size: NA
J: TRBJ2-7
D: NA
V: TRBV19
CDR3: ASSLQTESEQY

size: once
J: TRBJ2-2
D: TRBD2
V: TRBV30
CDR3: AWGAGVGTGELF

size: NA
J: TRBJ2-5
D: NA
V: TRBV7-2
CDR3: ASSRGGAGETQY

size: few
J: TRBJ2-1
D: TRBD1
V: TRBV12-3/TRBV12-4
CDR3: ASSFYPDRVF

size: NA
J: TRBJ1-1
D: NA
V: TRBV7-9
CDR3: ASSEYEDRGNEAF

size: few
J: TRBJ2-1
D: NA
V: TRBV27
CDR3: ASSLEPYNEQF

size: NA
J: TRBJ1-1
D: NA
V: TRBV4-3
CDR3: ASSQARVGRGNTEAF

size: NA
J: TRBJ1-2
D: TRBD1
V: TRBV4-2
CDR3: ASSEGQGAYGYT

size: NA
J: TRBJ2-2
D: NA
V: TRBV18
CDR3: ASSPDRKNTGELF

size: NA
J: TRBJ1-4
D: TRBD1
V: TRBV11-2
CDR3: ASSLTIHGQDEKLF

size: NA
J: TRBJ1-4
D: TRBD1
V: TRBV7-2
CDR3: ASSPWTGRGEKLF

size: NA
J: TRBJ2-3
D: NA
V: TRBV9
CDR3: ASSVDMTDTQY

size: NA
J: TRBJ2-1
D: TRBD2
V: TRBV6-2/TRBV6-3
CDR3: ASSYLAGGRNEQF

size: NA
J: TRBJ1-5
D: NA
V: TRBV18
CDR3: ASSPAGMKSNQPQH

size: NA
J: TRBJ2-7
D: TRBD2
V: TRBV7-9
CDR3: ASSLVGTTYEQY

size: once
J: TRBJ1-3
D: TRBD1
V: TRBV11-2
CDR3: ASTTGVPSGNTIY

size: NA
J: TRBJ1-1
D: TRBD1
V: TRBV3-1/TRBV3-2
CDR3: ASSLRTGNTEAF

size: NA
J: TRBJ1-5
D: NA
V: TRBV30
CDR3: AWSGQELQPQH

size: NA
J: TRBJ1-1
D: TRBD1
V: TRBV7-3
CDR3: ASTPNPGQPAF

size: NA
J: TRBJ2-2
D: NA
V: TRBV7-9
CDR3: ASSSLSGELF

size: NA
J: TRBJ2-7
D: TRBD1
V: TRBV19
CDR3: ASSSTDRVHEQY

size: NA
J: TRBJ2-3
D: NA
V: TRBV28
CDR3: ASEGGGPSDTQY

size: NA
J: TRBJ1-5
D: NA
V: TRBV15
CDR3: ATSRDLGVYQPQH

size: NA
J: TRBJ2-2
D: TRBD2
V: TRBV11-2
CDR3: ASTQDPGGNTGELF

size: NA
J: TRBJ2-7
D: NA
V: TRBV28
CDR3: ASSSQGSPTYEQY

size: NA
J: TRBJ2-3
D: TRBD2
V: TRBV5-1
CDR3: ASSLVGLATDTQY

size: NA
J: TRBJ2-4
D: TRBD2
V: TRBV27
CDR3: ATGTMASGRNIQY

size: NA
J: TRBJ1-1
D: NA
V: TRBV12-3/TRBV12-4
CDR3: ASSLGQNTEAF

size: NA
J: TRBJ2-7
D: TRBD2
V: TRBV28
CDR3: ASRGPGRSHEQY

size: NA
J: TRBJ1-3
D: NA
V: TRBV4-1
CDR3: ASSQVFGGPGNTIY

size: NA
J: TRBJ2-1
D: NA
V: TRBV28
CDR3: ASSFPLRQDAISYNEQF

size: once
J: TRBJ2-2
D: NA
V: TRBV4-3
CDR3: ASSRSITANTGELF